This TCR beta chain comes out of a study of breast tumors, draining lymph nodes, adjacent tissues. Notes on the study in general: Most tumor T cells seemingly derive from lymph node, then expand in tumor. Tumor TCR diversity was below lymph nodes but above nontumor tissue.

This clonotype was seen many times. Its antigen is not identified. The lymph nodes were axillary draining lymph nodes from breast cancer patients. Germline V lookup: CDR1 SNHLY, CDR2 FYNNEI. CDR3 length: 14 residues. Deletions cut 5 bases from V and 4 bases from J, with 14 bases between. TCRdb passed the multiplex PCR reads through MiXCR, listing each CDR3 protein once. Altogether over 100,000 distinct CDR3 sequences are present, about a fifth being singletons, with the ten largest covering about 2.6%. The TCR was taken from a female donor with breast cancer. Some clones in this sample may be carry-over from other donors' samples. Sequencing used axillary lymph node tissue. J is TRBJ2-5 and V is TRBV2; tentatively, D is TRBD1 (5 bases). CDR3 coding DNA: TGTGCCAGCAGTCCAGGACATAGGTCAGAGACCCAGTACTTC. Encoded protein: CASSPGHRSETQYF.